The next 16 T cell receptor beta chains were all read from a single sample in a study of blood T cell repertoires in COVID-19. Some clones are missing from TCRdb's copy, which holds only in-frame ones; the method was immunoSEQ multiplex PCR. Of about 210,000 clones in the sample, approximately 88% are singletons; the top ten hold 10%. Material: PBMCs or T cells enriched from blood (not recorded which). All receptors come from a man between 18 and 29 years old with acute COVID-19.

V usage is TRBV7-2 and J usage is TRBJ1-1; D gene unclear. The CDR3 sequence is 13 residues long. Trimming left V 3 bases short and J 0 bases short, with 5 bases between. Germline CDR1 reads SGHTA; CDR2 reads FQGNSA. CDR3 nucleotides: TGTGCCAGCAGCTTCCCAGTGAACACTGAAGCTTTCTTT. Translated: CASSFPVNTEAFF. Variable domain in full (rest from reference TRBV7-2 and TRBJ1-1): GAGVSQSPSNKVTEKGKDVELRCDPISGHTALYWYRQSLGQGLEFLIYFQGNSAPDKSGLPSDRFSAERTGGSVSTLTIQRTQQEDSAVYLCASSFPVNTEAFFGQGTRLTVV.

V gene TRBV10-2 combines with J gene TRBJ2-7; 12 nucleotides match TRBD2. CDR3 length equals 16 residues. The germline CDR1 and CDR2 sequences are WSHSY and SAAADI. With V trimmed by 5 bases and J by 6 bases, 11 bases remained unmatched. The CDR3 here is CASSTTRLAGEGEQYF. For the CDR3, the DNA is TGCGCCAGCAGTACAACCCGACTAGCGGGAGAGGGCGAGCAGTACTTC.

The chain combines TRBV28 with TRBJ2-7; TRBD1 is a possible D gene (6 bases). CDR1 is MDHEN, CDR2 SYDVKM, per germline. There are 15 residues in the CDR3. Trimming took 2 bases from V and 6 from J, leaving 17 bases between them. The CDR3: CASSLTRGNIGEQYF. CDR3 sequence (DNA): TGTGCCAGCAGTTTAACCAGGGGTAACATAGGCGAGCAGTACTTC.

V usage is TRBV14 and J usage is TRBJ2-7, with TRBD2 matching 11 bases. Germline V gene data show CDR1 as SGHDN and CDR2 as FVKESK. The CDR3 is 14 amino acids. With 5 bases clipped from V and 7 bases from J, the junction kept 7 bases outside the gene matches. CDR3 sequence (DNA): TGTGCCAGCAGCGGCCTAGCGGGAGGAATTGAGCAGTACTTC. It translates to CASSGLAGGIEQYF. The entire variable domain, with the rest obtained from reference TRBV14 and TRBJ2-7, is as follows: EAGVTQFPSHSVIEKGQTVTLRCDPISGHDNLYWYRRVMGKEIKFLLHFVKESKQDESGMPNNRFLAERTGGTYSTLKVQPAELEDSGVYFCASSGLAGGIEQYFGPGTRLTVT.

V and J are TRBV2 and TRBJ2-7; 8 bases agree with TRBD1. The CDR3 has 15 amino acids. CDR1 and CDR2 from the germline V gene are SNHLY and FYNNEI. Trimming cost V 3 bases and J 6 bases; bases outside gene matches: 10. CDR3 protein: CASSEFGQGDLEQYF. Here the CDR3 DNA reads TGTGCCAGCAGTGAGTTTGGACAGGGAGACCTCGAGCAGTACTTC. Complete variable domain (other parts from reference TRBV2 and TRBJ2-7): EPEVTQTPSHQVTQMGQEVILRCVPISNHLYFYWYRQILGQKVEFLVSFYNNEISEKSEIFDDQFSVERPDGSNFTLKIRSTKLEDSAMYFCASSEFGQGDLEQYFGPGTRLTVT.

This clone occurred a few times. V is TRBV7-9 and J is TRBJ2-7, with a weak D call TRBD1 (9 bases). CDR1 and CDR2 from the germline V gene are SEHNR and FQNEAQ (reference sequence). The CDR3 spans 15 residues. Trimming shortened V by 5 bases and J by 7 bases, and 21 bases separated the two germline ends. This CDR3 is CASSPVTSGQGEQYF. The CDR3 coding sequence is TGTGCCAGCAGCCCCGTAACTAGCGGACAGGGGGAGCAGTACTTC.

The chain is built from TRBV6-5 and TRBJ1-2, with 7 bases that match TRBD1. The CDR3 runs to 12 residues. Germline lookup yields CDR1 MNHEY and CDR2 SVGAGI. The CDR3 DNA sequence: TGTTGTACAGGGGACGAGAACTATGGCTACACCTTC. This codes for CCTGDENYGYTF.

A few counts support this clone. This rearrangement joins TRBV6-5 to TRBJ2-3; 9 positions match TRBD1. V lost 2 bases and J lost 3; bases outside the gene matches: 0. The CDR3 covers 14 residues. Germline V lookup: CDR1 MNHEY, CDR2 SVGAGI. The CDR3 coding sequence is TGTGCCAGCAGTTACGGACAGGGGACAGATACGCAGTATTTT. Its protein product is CASSYGQGTDTQYF.

The CDR3 spells CATSRVYRENEKLFF. CDR3 sequence (DNA): TGTGCCACCAGCAGAGTCTACAGGGAGAATGAAAAACTGTTTTTT. V gene TRBV15 combines with J gene TRBJ1-4; perhaps TRBD1 as D (6 bases). Germline loops: CDR1 LNHNV, CDR2 YYDKDF (reference sequence). V shed 1 base and J shed 5 bases, with 11 bases lying between them. The CDR3 covers 15 residues.

The J gene is TRBJ2-7, the V gene TRBV7-3; the match to TRBD1 covers 9 bases. From germline, CDR1 is SGHTA and CDR2 FQGTGA. CDR3 length: 14 residues. The trim removed 3 bases at V and 2 bases at J, leaving 2 bases unmatched. CDR3 coding DNA: TGTGCCAGCAGCTTGGACAGGGGACCCTACGAGCAGTACTTC. It translates to CASSLDRGPYEQYF.

CDR3 coding DNA: TGTGCCAGCAGTTCGTTTACAGAAGTCACCGGGGAGCTGTTTTTT. Encoded protein: CASSSFTEVTGELFF. The V and J genes are TRBV27 and TRBJ2-2, with no clear D. CDR3 size: 15 residues. The V gene lost 4 bases and the J gene lost 4 bases, with 13 bases spanning the gap. The germline V gene encodes CDR1 MNHEY and CDR2 SMNVEV (reference sequence).

The chain recombines TRBV5-8 with TRBJ1-4; TRBD1 agrees at 7 bases. This CDR3 comprises 14 residues. The junction had 4 bases not matched to a gene; V was cut back by 3 bases and J by 5 bases. Germline V gene lookup returns CDR1 SGHTS and CDR2 YDEGEE. CDR3 region: CASSSPGQNEKLFF. The CDR3 nucleotides read TGTGCCAGCAGCTCCCCGGGACAGAATGAAAAACTGTTTTTT.

The chain is built from TRBV7-3 and TRBJ2-3; possibly TRBD1 for D (6 bases). V lost 5 bases, J lost 6 bases, and 21 bases lay in between. Germline CDR1 reads SGHTA; CDR2 reads FQGTGA. This CDR3 comprises 16 residues. In DNA, the CDR3 is TGTGCCAGCAGCACAGGGACCGCCGAAGGTGGCGATACGCAGTATTTT. Residues: CASSTGTAEGGDTQYF.

V and J are TRBV4-1 and TRBJ1-6; the match to TRBD1 covers 7 bases. The CDR3 has 17 amino acids. Per germline, CDR1 MGHRA and CDR2 YSYEKL. J lost 7 bases, V lost 0 bases, and 9 bases had no gene match. The CDR3 DNA sequence: TGCGCCAGCAGCCAAGAGGCCGGGACAGATACGAATTCACCCCTCCACTTT. Translating it yields CASSQEAGTDTNSPLHF.

This clone appeared a single time. The rearrangement joins TRBV10-1 to TRBJ1-1; 9 bases are a match to TRBD1. The CDR3 contains 15 residues. The J segment lost 11 bases and the V segment lost 0 bases, leaving 10 bases of the junction unmatched. Germline lookup yields CDR1 WNHNN and CDR2 SYGVQD (reference sequence). The CDR3 loop reads CASSESMDPGTGAFF. In DNA, the CDR3 is TGCGCCAGCAGTGAGTCGATGGACCCCGGGACAGGGGCTTTCTTT.

The rearrangement joins TRBV15 to TRBJ2-1; 9 bases fit TRBD1. With V trimmed by 4 bases and J by 9 bases, 7 bases remained unmatched. This CDR3 spans 14 amino acids. Germline CDR1 and CDR2: LNHNV and YYDKDF (reference sequence). The CDR3 region is CATSKGQGRGEQFF. The CDR3 DNA follows: TGTGCCACCAGCAAGGGACAGGGCAGGGGTGAGCAGTTCTTC.